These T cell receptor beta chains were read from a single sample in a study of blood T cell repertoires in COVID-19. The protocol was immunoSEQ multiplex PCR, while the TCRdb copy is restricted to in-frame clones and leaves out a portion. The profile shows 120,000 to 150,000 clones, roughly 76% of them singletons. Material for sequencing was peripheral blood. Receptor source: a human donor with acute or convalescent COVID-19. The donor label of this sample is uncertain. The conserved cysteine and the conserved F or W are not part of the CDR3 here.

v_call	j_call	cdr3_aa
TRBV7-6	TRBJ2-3	ASSPTLTPGLPTDTQY
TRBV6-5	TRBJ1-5	ASSYMGAGEPQH
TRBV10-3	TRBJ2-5	AISGLGQQETQY
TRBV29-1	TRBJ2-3	SGEGTATDTQY
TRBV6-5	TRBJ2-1	ASISTGGHNEQF
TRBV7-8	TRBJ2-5	ASSSQSEAVQETQY
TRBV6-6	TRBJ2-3	ASSRGGSTDTQY
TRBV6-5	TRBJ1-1	ASSTDPDAEAF
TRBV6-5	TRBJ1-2	ASSATGDGYT
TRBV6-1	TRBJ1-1	ASSESGQGYTEAF
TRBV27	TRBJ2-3	ASSPGANLNTQY
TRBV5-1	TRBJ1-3	ASSTTGTGGNTIY
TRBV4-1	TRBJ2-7	ASSQVKSVHRGEYEQY
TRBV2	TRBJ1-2	ASSAGNRGLYGYT
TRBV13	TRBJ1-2	ASSLMGGYGYT
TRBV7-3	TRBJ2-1	ASSWTSGGQGEQF
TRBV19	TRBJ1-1	ASSIIEDRSQGTEAF
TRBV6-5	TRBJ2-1	ASSYYGQGLYNEQF
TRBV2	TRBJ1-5	ASRGQGHSNQPQH
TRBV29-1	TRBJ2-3	SASSGGADTQY
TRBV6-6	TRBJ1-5	ASVDRVSNQPQH
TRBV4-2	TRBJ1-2	ASSQETGGHYGYT
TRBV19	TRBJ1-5	ASSIATAGGIGQPQH
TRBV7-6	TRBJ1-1	ASSYDLGGHTEAF
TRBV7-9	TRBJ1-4	ASSAPVATNEKLF
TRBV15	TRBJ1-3	ATSRDGGAGNTIY
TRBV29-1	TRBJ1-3	SVGQGRTIY
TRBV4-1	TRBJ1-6	ASSLSSSYNSPLH
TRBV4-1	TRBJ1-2	ASSQARGRDGYT
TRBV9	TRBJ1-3	ASSDRATIY
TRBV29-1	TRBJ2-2	SVEEGGRNTGELF
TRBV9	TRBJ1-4	ASSHRGNEKLF
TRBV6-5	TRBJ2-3	ASSTTDTQY
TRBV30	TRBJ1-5	AFADNNQPQH
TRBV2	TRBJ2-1	ASSDTAGASYNEQF
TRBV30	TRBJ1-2	AWTTRAGGAKGYT
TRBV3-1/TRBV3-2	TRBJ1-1	ASSPTGRNTEAF
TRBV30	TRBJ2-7	AWSWGSDREQY
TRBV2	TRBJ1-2	ASSLGQGAGGYT
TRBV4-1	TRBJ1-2	ASSQVGQGMGGYT
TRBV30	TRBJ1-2	AWSPTGPRYT
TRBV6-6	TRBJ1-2	ASSYGASPYGYT
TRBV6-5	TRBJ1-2	ASSYVGAGAGSYT
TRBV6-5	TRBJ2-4	ASSYPKAGAKNIQY
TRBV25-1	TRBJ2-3	ASSPGQGAIDTQY
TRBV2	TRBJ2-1	ASLPLSSYNEQF
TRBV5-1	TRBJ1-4	ASSAPGTGVEKLF